Sequencing of this T cell receptor beta chain was carried out in a study of beta chain features in type 1 diabetes listed by TCRdb under 2018. About the investigation overall: Mean age, gender distribution, total cell number and subset yield did not differ between patients and healthy donors. Across all samples, approximately 98,000,000 sorted cells were examined, and cell number per subset correlated strongly with RNA yield. In the study, TCRB repertoires of sorted circulating CD4+ T cell subsets from recently diagnosed type 1 diabetes patients were compared with those of matched healthy donors. Naive and central memory subsets were obtained from all 30 or so donors, but regulatory and stem cell-like memory subsets were isolated from only 8 patients and roughly eight healthy donors. The study at large found these results: Shorter templates might be favored by PCR, yet because patient and control samples were amplified and corrected together, any such skew would affect both groups equally. At VDJ recombination sites, patients with type 1 diabetes made fewer insertions and deleted more nucleotides, a pattern implying thymic rearrangement abnormalities. HLA sub-analyses involved small numbers of individuals, so any influence of HLA type on TCRB rearrangement remained unresolved. A moderate but significant shortening of TCRB CDR3 length was observed in type 1 diabetes patients in all four CD4+ subsets. Because cDNA rather than genomic DNA was sequenced, highly expressing activated cells could have been over-represented, although no difference in activation and CD3 levels was found between groups. Naive, central memory and regulatory TCRB repertoires appeared more similar among patients than among healthy donors.

This clone was counted between two and nine times. Its binding antigen is unknown. No much larger clone exists at a distance of one base, and base qualities are not known. The entire isolated RNA was reverse transcribed using the High Capacity cDNA Reverse Transcription Kit, and thus expressed TCRB transcripts were sequenced. Naive, central memory and regulatory T cell samples underwent deep immunoSEQ sequencing, averaging around 3.7 million total reads per sample. Sorted cells were lysed in RLT buffer, and RNA was extracted using DNase-treated RNeasy Micro or Mini kits according to cell number. Each cell subset was processed on its own to prevent cross-contamination, while patient and healthy donor samples were processed together. The immunoSEQ multiplex PCR was used to amplify TCRB sequences from cDNA, generating 87-bp fragments that spanned the CDR3 region. Amplicons were sequenced on the Illumina HiSeq platform. From the authors' description of their analysis: Synthetic template baselines were used to correct PCR bias computationally, reads within Hamming distance 2 were collapsed together, and singletons that could not be merged were discarded. Reads were aligned to IMGT to assign V, D and J genes, CDR3 length, and insertions or deletions at six rearrangement sites. Clonotype counts were normalized to sorted cell number within each subset before computing true diversity and Gini coefficients with the tcR R package. The overlap coefficient, calculated on TCRB nucleotide sequences, was used to measure repertoire sharing. Out-of-frame TCRB sequences from naive cells were analyzed to stand in for the pre-selection repertoire. Entries here come from immuneACCESS through TCRdb and include only in-frame sequences with V and J called. Some clones fail to appear in such tables; in the studies checked, an unresolved V gene covers under half of the shortfall, and the cause of the remainder is unknown. V and J calls plus clone size are reproduced from that table; the DNA served to infer D and trimming. The sample yields hundreds of thousands of clones; roughly a sixth were counted once. The ten largest make up about 0.093% of the sample.

Each donor gave one peripheral blood draw, averaging roughly 0.11 L, which was collected into heparinised tubes. A BD FACSAria II and a panel including CD45RO, CCR7, CD25, CD127, CD95 and CD27 were used to sort naive, central memory, regulatory and stem cell-like memory CD4+ T cells. A purity above 98% was achieved for all sorted populations. PBMCs were isolated immediately by Lymphoprep density gradient centrifugation and stained directly without culture. Samples were stained and sorted in pairs, with one healthy donor and one patient per experiment, so that batch effects were minimized. From the cysteine up to the phenylalanine, the CDR3 has a length of 13 residues. CDR3 DNA is the only sequence kept; it has 39 bases, read in frame from the first base. According to the germline V gene, CDR1 reads SGHTA and CDR2 reads FQGNSA. The V end loses 2 bases and the J end loses 6 bases, and a stretch of 11 bases separates them.

The V gene is TRBV7-2 and the J gene is TRBJ2-7; TRBD1 is a weak D gene call, 6 bases matching. The sequenced material came from naive CD4+ T cells from blood. Explained via the paper, the cell subset or site label denotes: true naive CD4+ T cells. The sequence derives from a man aged 18 to 29 in good health. The CDR3 corresponds to CASSLFTGTEQYF. Read as DNA, the sequence is TGTGCCAGCAGCTTATTCACAGGGACCGAGCAGTACTTC. The full variable domain, completed from the reference TRBV7-2 and TRBJ2-7 proteins outside the CDR3, reads GAGVSQSPSNKVTEKGKDVELRCDPISGHTALYWYRQSLGQGLEFLIYFQGNSAPDKSGLPSDRFSAERTGGSVSTLTIQRTQQEDSAVYLCASSLFTGTEQYFGPGTRLTVT.